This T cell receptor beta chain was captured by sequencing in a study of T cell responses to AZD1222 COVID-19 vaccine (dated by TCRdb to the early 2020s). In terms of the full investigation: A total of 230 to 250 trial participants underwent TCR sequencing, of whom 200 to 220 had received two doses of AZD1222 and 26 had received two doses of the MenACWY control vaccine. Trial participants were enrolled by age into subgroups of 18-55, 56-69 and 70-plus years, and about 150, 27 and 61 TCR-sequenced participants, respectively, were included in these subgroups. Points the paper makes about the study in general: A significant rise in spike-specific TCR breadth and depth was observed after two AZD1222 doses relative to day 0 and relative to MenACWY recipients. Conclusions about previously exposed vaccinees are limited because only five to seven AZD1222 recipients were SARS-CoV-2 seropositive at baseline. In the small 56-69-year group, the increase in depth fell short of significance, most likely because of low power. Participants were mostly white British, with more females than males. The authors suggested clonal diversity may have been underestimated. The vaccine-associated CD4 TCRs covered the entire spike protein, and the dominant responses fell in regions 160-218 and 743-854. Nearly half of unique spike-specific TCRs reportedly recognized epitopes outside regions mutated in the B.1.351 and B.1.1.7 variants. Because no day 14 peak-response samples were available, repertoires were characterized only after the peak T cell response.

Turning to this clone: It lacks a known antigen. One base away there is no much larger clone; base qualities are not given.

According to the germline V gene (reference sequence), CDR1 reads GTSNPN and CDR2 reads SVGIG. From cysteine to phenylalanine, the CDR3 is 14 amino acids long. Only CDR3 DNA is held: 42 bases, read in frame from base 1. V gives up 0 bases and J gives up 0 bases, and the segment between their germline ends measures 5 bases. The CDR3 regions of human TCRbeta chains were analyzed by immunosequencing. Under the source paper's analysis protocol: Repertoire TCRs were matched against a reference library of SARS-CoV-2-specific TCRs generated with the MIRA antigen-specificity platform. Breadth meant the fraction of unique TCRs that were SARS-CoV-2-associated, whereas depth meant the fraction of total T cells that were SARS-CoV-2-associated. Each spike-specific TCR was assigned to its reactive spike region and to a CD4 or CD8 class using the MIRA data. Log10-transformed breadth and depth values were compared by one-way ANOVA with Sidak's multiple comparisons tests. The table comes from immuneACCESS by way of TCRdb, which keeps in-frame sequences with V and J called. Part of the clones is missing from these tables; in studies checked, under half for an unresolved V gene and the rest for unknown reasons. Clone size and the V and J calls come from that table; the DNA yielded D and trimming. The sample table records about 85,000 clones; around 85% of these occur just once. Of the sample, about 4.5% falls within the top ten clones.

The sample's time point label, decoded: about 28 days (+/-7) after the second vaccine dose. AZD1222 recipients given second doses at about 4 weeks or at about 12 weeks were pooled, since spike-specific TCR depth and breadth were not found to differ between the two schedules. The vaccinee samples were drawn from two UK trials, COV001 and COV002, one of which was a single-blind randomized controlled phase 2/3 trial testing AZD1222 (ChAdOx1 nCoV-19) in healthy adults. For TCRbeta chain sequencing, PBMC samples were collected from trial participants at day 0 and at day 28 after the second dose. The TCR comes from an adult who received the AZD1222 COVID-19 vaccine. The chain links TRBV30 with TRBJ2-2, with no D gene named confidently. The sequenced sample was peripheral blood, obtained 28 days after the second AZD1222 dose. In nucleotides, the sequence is TGTGCCTGGAGTGTCTTACCGAACACCGGGGAGCTGTTTTTT. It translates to CAWSVLPNTGELFF.